A selection of T cell receptor beta chains follows, all from one sample in a study of T cell repertoires in cytomegalovirus infection. TCRdb re-called the reads with MiXCR, one entry per CDR3 protein. The sample holds approximately 340,000 distinct CDR3 sequences, roughly 29% seen once. These receptors are not linked to any known antigen. Material: cultured PBMCs, obtained from culture after CMV antigen stimulation. The receptors shown here come from a human donor in good health (CMV status not recorded). Some clones in this sample may be carry-over from other donors' samples. Both conserved end residues are part of each CDR3. D genes are given only for firm matches. Clone size, where shown, is once, few, many, or a class for clones that have expanded.

clone_size j_call v_call d_call cdr3_nt cdr3_aa
. TRBJ2-3 TRBV20-1 . TGCAGTGCAAAAACGGGGGGCGGAAGAGATACGCAGTATTTT CSAKTGGGRDTQYF
few TRBJ2-5 TRBV12-3/TRBV12-4 . TGTGCCAGCGAGGGCCGTGGAGAGACCCAGTACTTC CASEGRGETQYF
few TRBJ1-1 TRBV12-3/TRBV12-4 . TGTGCCAGCAGTTTTTCCTTCCGTGACACTGAAGCTTTCTTT CASSFSFRDTEAFF
. TRBJ2-7 TRBV6-5 TRBD2 TGTGCCAGCAGTTACTCGGGGGGGAGGAACGAGCAGTACTTC CASSYSGGRNEQYF
. TRBJ2-1 TRBV7-6 . TGTGCTAGCAGCTTAGGATCCCTAGCTACAAACAATGAGCAGTTCTTC CASSLGSLATNNEQFF
many TRBJ2-1 TRBV7-2 . TGTGCCAGCAGCTTAGGGACAACCAATGAGCAGTTCTTC CASSLGTTNEQFF
. TRBJ1-5 TRBV27 TRBD1 TGTGCCAGCAGTTTATCGACAGGGCGCAATCAGCCCCAGCATTTT CASSLSTGRNQPQHF
. TRBJ2-1 TRBV20-1 . TGCAGTGCTAGGAGAGCGGATTCCTACAATGAGCAGTTCTTC CSARRADSYNEQFF
few TRBJ2-1 TRBV29-1 TRBD2 TGCAGCGTTGAAGATCGACCTAGCGGAAGAGTCAGGGATGAGCAGTTCTTC CSVEDRPSGRVRDEQFF
. TRBJ1-5 TRBV10-3 . TGTGCCATCAGTGAGGTGGGGAATCAGCCCCAGCATTTT CAISEVGNQPQHF
. TRBJ2-3 TRBV20-1 TRBD2 TGCAGTGCTATAACCCCAGCGGGAGTGACAGATACGCAGTATTTT CSAITPAGVTDTQYF
. TRBJ2-7 TRBV20-1 . TGCAGTGCTAGCGACCAGGATCGGGACGAGCAGTACTTC CSASDQDRDEQYF
. TRBJ1-1 TRBV11-2 . TGTGCCAGCAGCTTAGCACCCGAAGGGGTTCGGGTCACTGAAGCTTTCTTT CASSLAPEGVRVTEAFF
many TRBJ1-1 TRBV7-2 . TGTGCCAGCAGCTTAGCGAATCCGACCTTGGCCACTGAAGCTTTCTTT CASSLANPTLATEAFF
many TRBJ2-5 TRBV7-2 TRBD2 TGTGCCAGCAGCCTGGGACTAGCGGGGATTCAAGAGACCCAGTACTTC CASSLGLAGIQETQYF
many TRBJ2-3 TRBV7-2 . TGTGCCAGCAGCTTAAGTTTGCGCGGGGCCACAGATACGCAGTATTTT CASSLSLRGATDTQYF
. TRBJ1-1 TRBV27 . TGTGCCAGCAGTTTGACCAGGGGCACTGAAGCTTTCTTT CASSLTRGTEAFF
. TRBJ2-2 TRBV6-8 . TGTGCCAGCAGCACCACCTTGAACACCGGGGAGCTGTTTTTT CASSTTLNTGELFF
many TRBJ2-5 TRBV7-2 TRBD2 TGTGCCAGCAGACAGACTAGCGGGAGACCCATTCAGACCCAGTACTTC CASRQTSGRPIQTQYF
few TRBJ2-1 TRBV7-2 . TGTGCCAGCCTGGACTTAAACTCCTACAATGAGCAGTTCTTC CASLDLNSYNEQFF
few TRBJ2-7 TRBV6-5 TRBD1 TGTGCCAGCAGCCACGGGGAGTCTCCTCCCGACAGGGGGCATTCCTACGAGCAGTACTTC CASSHGESPPDRGHSYEQYF
. TRBJ2-3 TRBV20-1 . TGCAGTGCTAGAGATACTGGCGGACCCGCAGATACGCAGTATTTT CSARDTGGPADTQYF
. TRBJ2-3 TRBV19 TRBD1 TGTGCCAGTAGTAGGACAGGGGAGGCAGATACGCAGTATTTT CASSRTGEADTQYF